This T cell receptor beta chain was observed in a study of Ad26.COV2.S vaccination and SARS-CoV-2 variants. Study information: Into the muscle, Ad26.COV2.S was dosed once or twice, 56 days apart.

The treatment is: 15 to 20 received Ad26.COV2.S at low or high dose, single or two shots; several received placebo; per-sample allocation not given. The samples date from day 63 after the first vaccine or placebo injection. Data came from immunoSEQ multiplex PCR; TCRdb stores just in-frame clones and leaves some out. This table holds 300,000 to 350,000 clones, 85% to 90% found once. The ends lost 0 bases at V and 4 bases at J; junction bases unmatched: 6. This CDR3 region has 15 residues. The germline CDR1 and CDR2 sequences are SGHRS and YFSETQ. The starting material was peripheral blood, obtained in a trial of Ad26.COV2.S vaccine versus placebo. The origin of this receptor is a person between 18 and 59 years old who received the Ad26.COV2.S COVID-19 vaccine or a placebo. V and J are TRBV5-1 and TRBJ1-2; 7 bases are shared with TRBD1. CDR3 region: CASSLDGRQGYGYTF. The CDR3 coding sequence is TGCGCCAGCAGCTTGGACGGCAGACAGGGCTATGGCTACACCTTC.